This T cell receptor (beta chain) was obtained from a study of control samples from healthy donors and cancer patients. Assay: immunoSEQ multiplex PCR; the TCRdb copy retains only in-frame clones and omits some. Of about 160,000 clones in the sample, roughly 90% were seen once. CDR1 and CDR2 from the germline V gene are SGHAT and FQNNGV. The germline V and J ends were trimmed by 1 base and 4 bases, with 11 bases remaining between them. The CDR3 contains 15 residues. The chain is built from TRBV11-2 and TRBJ2-1; D possibly uses TRBD1 or TRBD2 (6 bases each). The TCR was taken from a man aged 25-40 years in good health. The specimen was blood. CDR3 in DNA: TGTGCCAGCAGCTTAGCGGGGGCCTATTACAATGAGCAGTTCTTC. This encodes CASSLAGAYYNEQFF.